This T cell receptor (beta chain) derives from a study of response to subunit inactivated influenza vaccine. From the RT-PCR reads, TCRdb called clonotypes with MiXCR, one entry per CDR3 protein. The table has around 500,000 distinct CDR3 sequences, 9.5% to 12% seen once; the top ten hold approximately 12%. The CDR3 covers 12 residues. The germline gives CDR1 MDHEN, CDR2 SYDVKM. V lost 5 bases and J lost 6, with 10 bases in between. This clonotype was picked up many times. The receptor comes from a man aged 45-65 years who received an inactivated influenza vaccine. This chain connects TRBV28 to TRBJ1-1; D is perhaps TRBD1 (5 bases). Sequencing used PBMCs from blood, obtained around seven weeks after vaccination. CDR3 bases: TGTGCCAGCAGTATTTGGGGGGCTGAAGCTTTCTTT. Amino acid sequence: CASSIWGAEAFF.